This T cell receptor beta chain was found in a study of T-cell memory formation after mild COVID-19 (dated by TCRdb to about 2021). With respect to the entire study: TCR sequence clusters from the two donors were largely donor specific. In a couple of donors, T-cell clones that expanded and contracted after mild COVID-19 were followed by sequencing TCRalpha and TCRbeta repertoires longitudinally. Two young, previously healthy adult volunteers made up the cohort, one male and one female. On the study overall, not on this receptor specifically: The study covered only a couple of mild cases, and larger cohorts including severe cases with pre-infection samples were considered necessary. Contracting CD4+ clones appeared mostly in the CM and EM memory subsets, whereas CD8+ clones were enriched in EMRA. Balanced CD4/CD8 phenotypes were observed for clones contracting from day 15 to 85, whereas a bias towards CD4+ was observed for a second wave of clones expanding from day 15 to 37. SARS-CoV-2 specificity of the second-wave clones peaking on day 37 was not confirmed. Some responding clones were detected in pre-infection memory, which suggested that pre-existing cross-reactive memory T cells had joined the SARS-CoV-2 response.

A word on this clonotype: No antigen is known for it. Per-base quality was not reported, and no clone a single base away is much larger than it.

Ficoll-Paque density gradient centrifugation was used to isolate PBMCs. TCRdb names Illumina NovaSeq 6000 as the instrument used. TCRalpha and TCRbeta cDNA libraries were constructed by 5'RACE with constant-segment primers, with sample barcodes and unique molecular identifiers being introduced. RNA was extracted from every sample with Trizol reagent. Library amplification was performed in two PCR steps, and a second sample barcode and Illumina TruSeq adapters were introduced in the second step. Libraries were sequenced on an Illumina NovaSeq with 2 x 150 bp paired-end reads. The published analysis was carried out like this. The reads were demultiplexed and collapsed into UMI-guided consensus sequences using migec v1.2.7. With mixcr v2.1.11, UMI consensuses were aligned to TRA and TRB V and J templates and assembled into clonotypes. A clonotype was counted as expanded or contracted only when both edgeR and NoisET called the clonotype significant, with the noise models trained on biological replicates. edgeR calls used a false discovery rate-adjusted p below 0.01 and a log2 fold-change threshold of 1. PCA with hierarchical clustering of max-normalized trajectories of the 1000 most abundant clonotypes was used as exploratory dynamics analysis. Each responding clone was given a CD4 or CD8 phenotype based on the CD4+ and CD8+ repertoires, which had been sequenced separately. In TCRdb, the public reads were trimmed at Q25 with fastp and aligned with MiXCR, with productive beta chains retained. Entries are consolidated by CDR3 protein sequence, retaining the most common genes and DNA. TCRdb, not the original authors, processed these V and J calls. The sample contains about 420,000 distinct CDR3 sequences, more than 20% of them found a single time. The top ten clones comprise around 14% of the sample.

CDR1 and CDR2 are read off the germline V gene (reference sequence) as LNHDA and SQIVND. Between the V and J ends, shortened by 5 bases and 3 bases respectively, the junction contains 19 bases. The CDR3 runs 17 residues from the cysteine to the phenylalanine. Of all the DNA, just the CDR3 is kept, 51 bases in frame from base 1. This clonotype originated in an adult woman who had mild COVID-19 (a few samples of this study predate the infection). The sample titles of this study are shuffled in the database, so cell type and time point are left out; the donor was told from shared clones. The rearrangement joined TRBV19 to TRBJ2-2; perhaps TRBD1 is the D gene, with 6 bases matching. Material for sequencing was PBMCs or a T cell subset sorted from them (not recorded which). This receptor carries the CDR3 CASSAARRQADTGELFF. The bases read TGTGCCAGTAGTGCCGCCCGGCGACAGGCCGACACCGGGGAGCTGTTTTTT.